This T cell receptor (beta chain) was identified during a study of beta chain features in type 1 diabetes. J was trimmed by 9 bases and V by 6 bases; bases with no gene match: 10. This CDR3 has 14 amino acids. The germline gives CDR1 SNHLY, CDR2 FYNNEI. Findings and caveats of the study: Researchers report that Type 1 diabetes patients had moderately but significantly shorter TCRB CDR3s across all four CD4+ subsets.

It was via CD45RO/CCR7/CD25/CD127/CD95/CD27 that CD4+ naive, central memory, regulatory and stem cell-like memory cells were sorted. Populations isolated by sorting all had purity greater than 95%. With respect to this clone: Its antigen is as yet unknown.

Sequenced material consisted of expressed TCRB transcripts (all of the isolated RNA was reverse transcribed). Profiling relied on immunoSEQ multiplex PCR, and the TCRdb table lists in-frame clones only, not all of them. Altogether about 150,000 clones are present, approximately 10% being singletons, with the ten largest covering more than 0.45%. Source material: central memory CD4+ T cells from blood. The rearrangement links TRBV2 to TRBJ2-1; 8 bases agree with TRBD2. This receptor was identified in a man aged 25 to 40 with type 1 diabetes. The CDR3 loop reads CASRPGAAGGEQFF. DNA for the CDR3: TGTGCCAGCAGACCCGGAGCCGCGGGAGGTGAGCAGTTCTTC.